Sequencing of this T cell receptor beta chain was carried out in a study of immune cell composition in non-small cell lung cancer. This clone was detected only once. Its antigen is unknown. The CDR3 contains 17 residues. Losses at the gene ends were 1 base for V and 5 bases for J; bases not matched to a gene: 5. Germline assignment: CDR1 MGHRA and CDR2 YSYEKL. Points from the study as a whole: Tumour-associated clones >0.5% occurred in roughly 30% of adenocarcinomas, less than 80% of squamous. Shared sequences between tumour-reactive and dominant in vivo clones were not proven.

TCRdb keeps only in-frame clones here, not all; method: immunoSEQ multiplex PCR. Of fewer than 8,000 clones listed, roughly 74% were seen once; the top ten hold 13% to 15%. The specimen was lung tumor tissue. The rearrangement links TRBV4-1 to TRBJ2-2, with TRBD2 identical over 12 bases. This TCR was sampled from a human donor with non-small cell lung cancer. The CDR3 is CASSQVRLAGATGELFF. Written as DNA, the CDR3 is TGCGCCAGCAGCCAAGTTCGACTAGCGGGAGCAACCGGGGAGCTGTTTTTT.